This TCR beta chain was sequenced in a study of cytomegalovirus exposure and HLA in healthy donors. For the study at large: Clustering assigned about 76% of the roughly 430 genotyped donors to the Caucasian-associated ancestry cluster.

Study-wide results and limits: TCR beta sequences reportedly predicted most subjects' HLA-A and HLA-B alleles accurately. TCR beta chain V- and J-gene trimming was linked, in a later analysis, to a missense variant in DCLRE1C.

A remark on this clone: Its antigen is undetermined.

PCR was performed using 60 Vbeta and 13 Jbeta primers. Profiled with immunoSEQ multiplex PCR; TCRdb holds only in-frame clones, not every one. The table lists roughly 150,000 clones, almost 85% of them singletons, with approximately 5.7% in the top ten. Each donor was nominally healthy when sampled (though unrecorded immune exposures were likely). The sequenced sample consisted of PBMCs. The receptor comes from a man aged 30 to 39 in good health and CMV-seropositive.

CDR3 nucleotides: TGTGCCAGCAGTTACTCACCAGAAGCGAACTCACCCCTCCACTTT. Its translation is CASSYSPEANSPLHF. This chain connects TRBV6-5 to TRBJ1-6, with no clear D. Germline assignment: CDR1 MNHEY and CDR2 SVGAGI. Trimming shortened V by 0 bases and J by 10 bases, and 13 bases separated the two germline ends. This CDR3 comprises 15 residues.